The present entry profiles one T cell receptor (beta chain) with its context. This clone's antigen is unknown. No much larger clone is present one base from it, and per-base qualities are unavailable. The data belong to a study of technical replicates of blood from four donors (dated 2017 in TCRdb). The library relied on the immunoSEQ multiplex PCR assay. What TCRdb holds here is the immuneACCESS table cut down to in-frame rearrangements. Part of the clones is not present; checked against another copy, under half of the missing clones reflect an unresolved V gene, and the others are unexplained. This sample has roughly 62,000 clones in its table, and around 92% of those were observed once. Jointly, the top ten make up around 4.8% of the sample. Sequences SNHLY (CDR1) and FYNNEI (CDR2) are obtained from the germline V gene. The CDR3 goes from the cysteine to the phenylalanine over 13 residues. Only CDR3 DNA remains: 39 bases, in frame from the first base. The V and J ends are trimmed by 8 bases and 6 bases, leaving 11 bases between them.

The receptor was derived from a human donor in good health. Some clones in this sample may be carry-over from other donors' samples. Sample: PBMCs. The rearrangement joined TRBV2 to TRBJ1-6; the D gene cannot be resolved reliably. The nucleotides read TGTGCCAGCGGGCGGGGTTTTAATTCACCCCTCCACTTT. Its protein reads: CASGRGFNSPLHF.